The 17 T cell receptor beta chains reported below all come from one sample, sequenced in a study of T cells in women clearing cervical HPV infection. Using immunoSEQ multiplex PCR, the repertoire was profiled, and TCRdb retains in-frame clones only, with some absent. The sample shows about 23,000 clones, and over 8% sits with its ten largest clones. The sample consisted of blood buffy coat. Source of these receptors: a woman aged 18 to 69 with a cervical HPV16 infection that either progressed to CIN3+ or cleared (not recorded which).

Turning to this clone: The CDR3 end lies 3 residues beyond the end of the read and is filled in from the germline J gene. The rearrangement links TRBV19 to TRBJ1-2, with D unresolved. Germline V gene sequence: CDR1 LNHDA, CDR2 SQIVND (reference sequence). This CDR3 has 13 residues. The CDR3 loop is CASSMSQHYDYTF. The CDR3 DNA, read in part, is TGTGCCAGTAGTATGAGCCAGCACTACGAC.

As regards this clone: The read ends 3 residues shy of where the CDR3 ends; the end is completed using the germline J gene. The rearrangement uses TRBV6-4 and TRBJ2-3; D is possibly TRBD2 (5 bases). The length of the CDR3 is 14 residues. V was shortened by 7 bases and J by 5 bases, with 16 bases between the two germline ends. Germline V gives CDR1 MRHNA, CDR2 SNTAGT. CDR3 residues: CASKGGLEGDTQYF. The CDR3 DNA, read in part, is TGTGCCAGCAAAGGCGGACTTGAGGGAGATACG.

Notes on this clone: The CDR3 end falls 3 residues outside the read, so it is completed with the germline J gene. The V call is TRBV7-9, the J call TRBJ2-2; 9 bases map to TRBD2. Germline V lookup: CDR1 SEHNR, CDR2 FQNEAQ (reference sequence). The CDR3 has 14 residues. J lost 6 bases, V lost 3 bases, and 2 bases had no gene match. CDR3 amino acids: CASSLGTSPGELFF. Partial CDR3 DNA: TGTGCCAGCAGCTTGGGGACTAGCCCCGGGGAG.

Comments on this clone: The observed sequence ends 3 residues before the CDR3 terminus, with the missing tail filled in from the germline J gene. The chain employs TRBV2 and TRBJ1-6, with D possibly matching TRBD1 (5 bases). Per germline, CDR1 SNHLY and CDR2 FYNNEI. The CDR3 consists of 14 residues. Trimming stripped 4 bases from V and 9 bases from J, with 13 bases between. The covered CDR3 bases are TGTGCCAGCAGTGTGAACAGGTTGACTTCACCC. Translated: CASSVNRLTSP. The full CDR3 sequence reads CASSVNRLTSPLHF.

About this clone itself: The read ends 3 residues early relative to the CDR3; the germline J gene fills the gap. The chain couples TRBV30 to TRBJ1-1, with D uncertain. Germline loops: CDR1 GTSNPN, CDR2 SVGIG (reference sequence). This CDR3 contains 12 residues. CDR3 sequence reads: CAWSVQPFGAFF. Incomplete CDR3 DNA: TGTGCCTGGAGTGTACAACCCTTTGGA.

As regards this clone: The read ends 3 residues before the CDR3 terminus; that terminus is restored from the germline J gene. The chain is built from TRBV19 and TRBJ1-2; D remains unclear. The germline CDR1 and CDR2 sequences are LNHDA and SQIVND (reference sequence). The length of the CDR3 is 13 residues. V was trimmed by 6 bases and J by 4 bases, leaving 12 bases between them. The CDR3 DNA, read in part, is TGTGCCAGTAGGGGCAGCGGCTCCTATGGC. Amino acids: CASRGSGSYG. The whole CDR3 region reads CASRGSGSYGYTF.

CDR3 amino acids: CASSHGFVVRETQYF. Partial CDR3 DNA: TGCGCCAGCAGTCACGGGTTTGTCGTTAGAGAGACC. The J gene is TRBJ2-5, the V gene TRBV23-1; D gene ambiguous. Coverage ceases 3 residues before the CDR3 finishes, and the germline J gene fills in the end. TRBV23-1 falls under the ORF class, with uncertain function. CDR3 size: 15 residues. Trimming took 3 bases from V and 4 from J, leaving 15 bases between them.

For this clone: The read gets to within 3 residues of the CDR3 end, and the germline J gene fills in the rest. The chain recombines TRBV5-1 with TRBJ2-7; possible D gene TRBD1, 6 bases. Germline V gives CDR1 SGHRS, CDR2 YFSETQ. The CDR3 contains 14 residues. Trimming took 1 base from V and 3 from J, leaving 11 bases between them. CDR3 amino acids: CASSLSRGIYEQYF. The CDR3 bases that were read are TGCGCCAGCAGCTTGTCCAGGGGCATCTACGAG. The whole variable domain, filled in from reference TRBV5-1 and TRBJ2-7, reads KAGVTQTPRYLIKTRGQQVTLSCSPISGHRSVSWYQQTPGQGLQFLFEYFSETQRNKGNFPGRFSGRQFSNSRSEMNVSTLELGDSALYLCASSLSRGIYEQYFGPGTRLTVT.

With respect to this clone: Read data end 3 residues before the CDR3 end; the end is taken from the germline J gene. The chain couples TRBV2 to TRBJ1-1, with D possibly TRBD1 on 6 matching bases. The CDR3 is made up of 14 amino acids. Trimming removed 6 bases from V and 4 bases from J, with 15 bases in between. CDR1 and CDR2 (germline): SNHLY, FYNNEI. CDR3 bases read: TGTGCCAGCAGCATTGACAGGAGGCCCACTGAA. It codes for CASSIDRRPTE. The full-length CDR3 reads as CASSIDRRPTEAFF.

On this clone itself: The junction and the germline gene differ at one end; a read error may be behind it. The CDR3 is cut off 3 residues early in the read; its end comes from the germline J gene. The rearrangement joins TRBV4-2 to TRBJ2-3, with TRBD1 as a possible D gene (5 bases). Per germline, CDR1 LGHNA and CDR2 YNFKEQ. CDR3 size: 15 residues. The DNA read from the CDR3 is TGCGCCAGCAGCCAGTCAGGGTTCTCCACAGATACG. Its protein product is CASSQSGFSTDT. The whole CDR3 sequence is CASSQSGFSTDTQYF.

As concerns this clone: The read terminates 3 residues before the CDR3 end, so the remaining end is supplied by the germline J gene. V and J are TRBV2 and TRBJ1-4, with D possibly TRBD1 on 5 matching bases. The CDR3 is made up of 14 amino acids. Looked up from germline, CDR1 is SNHLY and CDR2 is FYNNEI. Trimming pared 5 bases from V and 8 bases from J, leaving 15 bases between. This chain's CDR3 is CASSRTGEREKLFF. The sequenced CDR3 bases are TGTGCCAGCAGTCGGACGGGGGAGAGGGAAAAA.

Note on this clone: Coverage ceases 3 residues before the CDR3 finishes, and the germline J gene fills in the end. The V call is TRBV19, the J call TRBJ1-4, with 9 bases that match TRBD1. V lost 6 bases and J lost 3; bases outside the gene matches: 2. The CDR3 has 14 residues. The germline V gene has CDR1 LNHDA and CDR2 SQIVND (reference sequence). This CDR3 reads CASRRTGANEKLFF. The CDR3 bases that were read are TGTGCCAGTAGAAGGACAGGGGCTAATGAAAAA. The whole variable domain, filled in from reference TRBV19 and TRBJ1-4, reads DGGITQSPKYLFRKEGQNVTLSCEQNLNHDAMYWYRQDPGQGLRLIYYSQIVNDFQKGDIAEGYSVSREKKESFPLTVTSAQKNPTAFYLCASRRTGANEKLFFGSGTQLSVL.

As concerns this clone: The missing CDR3 end, 3 residues past where the read stops, is filled in from the germline J gene. This rearrangement joins TRBV7-2 to TRBJ2-7, with TRBD2 matching 11 bases. V was pared by 5 bases and J by 3 bases, with 3 bases of the junction left unmatched. Germline V gene sequence: CDR1 SGHTA, CDR2 FQGNSA. This CDR3 has 14 amino acids. The CDR3 DNA, read in part, is TGTGCCAGCAGCATAGGACTAGCGGGCTACGAG. It encodes CASSIGLAGYE. The CDR3 in its entirety is CASSIGLAGYEQYF.

A note on this clone: The CDR3 end lies 3 residues beyond the end of the read and is filled in from the germline J gene. The V call is TRBV6-9, the J call TRBJ1-5, with TRBD1 identical over 7 bases. The CDR3 runs to 18 residues. Unmatched junction bases numbered 15, after V lost 4 bases and J lost 3 bases. Germline-derived CDR1 and CDR2 are MNHGY and SVAAGI. The part of the CDR3 DNA that was read is TGTGCCAGCAGTTCCGCCCTAACCCGACAGGGCTACAATCAGCCC. This sequence encodes CASSSALTRQGYNQP. In full, the CDR3 is CASSSALTRQGYNQPQHF.

Incomplete CDR3 DNA: TGTGCCAGTAGTTCAGCCGGGACTAGCAACCCTGAG. This gives the protein CASSSAGTSNPE. The CDR3, in full, reads CASSSAGTSNPEQFF. This chain uses TRBV19 with TRBJ2-1; 9 bases fit TRBD2. The CDR3 extends 3 residues past the end of the read, so its final part is completed from the germline J gene. Losses at the gene ends were 5 bases for V and 9 bases for J; bases not matched to a gene: 11. Germline values: CDR1 LNHDA, CDR2 SQIVND (reference sequence). The CDR3 loop spans 15 amino acids.

To note about this clone: The observed sequence ends 3 residues before the CDR3 terminus, with the missing tail filled in from the germline J gene. The rearrangement joins TRBV30 to TRBJ1-5; D perhaps matches TRBD1 (5 bases). This CDR3 spans 12 amino acids. In germline, CDR1 is GTSNPN, CDR2 SVGIG (reference sequence). V lost 5 bases and J 7 bases, leaving 12 bases between the germline ends. The CDR3 bases that were read are TGTGCCTGGGGCCCGGAGGGGCAGCCC. Its translation: CAWGPEGQP. In full, the CDR3 reads CAWGPEGQPQHF.

Worth noting for this clone: The read stops 3 residues short of the end of the CDR3; the missing end is completed from the germline J gene. This chain uses TRBV9 with TRBJ2-7; TRBD1 aligns across 12 bases. After removal of 0 bases from V and 4 bases from J, the junction contained 2 bases not matched to a gene. CDR3 length: 15 residues. The germline V gene has CDR1 SGDLS and CDR2 YYNGEE. Partial CDR3 DNA: TGTGCCAGCAGCGTAGAGGGACAGGGGGCGTACGAG. This translates into CASSVEGQGAYE. In full, the CDR3 is CASSVEGQGAYEQYF.